The 11 T cell receptor beta chains reported below all come from one sample, sequenced in a study of cytomegalovirus exposure and HLA in healthy donors. Using immunoSEQ multiplex PCR, the repertoire was profiled, and TCRdb retains in-frame clones only, with some absent. The sample yields tens of thousands of clones, 85% to 95% seen once. The sequencing input was PBMCs. These receptors all stem from a woman between 18 and 29 years old in good health and CMV-seronegative.

A single count supports this clone. The chain couples TRBV7-9 to TRBJ2-1, with 9 bases identical to TRBD2. V lost 6 bases, J lost 6 bases, and 15 bases stayed unmatched. Germline CDR1 reads SEHNR; CDR2 reads FQNEAQ (reference sequence). This CDR3 spans 17 amino acids. This CDR3 reads CASRPWGLAGASNEQFF. CDR3 in DNA: TGTGCCAGCAGACCTTGGGGACTAGCCGGAGCTAGCAATGAGCAGTTCTTC.

This chain links TRBV19 with TRBJ1-1, with D perhaps matching TRBD1 (6 bases). Trimming shortened V by 5 bases and J by 2 bases, and 12 bases separated the two germline ends. Germline CDR1 LNHDA, CDR2 SQIVND (reference sequence). The CDR3 is made up of 14 amino acids. The CDR3 DNA follows: TGTGCCAGTAGTCCCAGGGGCATCAACACTGAAGCTTTCTTT. The encoded protein is CASSPRGINTEAFF.

This chain joins TRBV5-6 and TRBJ2-3, with a tentative D call TRBD2 (6 bases). V lost 4 bases, J lost 2 bases, and 20 bases lay in between. The CDR3 is made up of 17 amino acids. Germline CDR1 is SGHDT and CDR2 is YYEEEE. The CDR3 nucleotides are TGTGCCAGCAGCCCGGAGGGGCCGGGACCAAACACAGATACGCAGTATTTT. Protein sequence: CASSPEGPGPNTDTQYF.

This rearrangement joins TRBV6-1 to TRBJ2-7; D ambiguous. Germline CDR1 reads MNHNS; CDR2 reads SASEGT. The CDR3 contains 13 residues. The V gene lost 0 bases and the J gene lost 3 bases, with 6 bases spanning the gap. CDR3: CASSEAPVYEQYF. The CDR3 DNA follows: TGTGCCAGCAGTGAAGCCCCGGTCTACGAGCAGTACTTC.

This sequence joins TRBV9 and TRBJ2-7; TRBD2 aligns across 11 bases. The CDR3 sequence is 14 residues long. Germline V CDR1 and CDR2: SGDLS, YYNGEE. Trimming cost V 5 bases and J 4 bases; bases outside gene matches: 5. The CDR3 protein is CASSAGTSGYEQYF. CDR3 DNA sequence: TGTGCCAGCAGTGCCGGGACTAGCGGTTACGAGCAGTACTTC.

This sequence joins TRBV7-9 and TRBJ2-7, with unresolved D. Between the trimmed V and J ends, which lost 1 base and 3 bases, there was a span of 16 bases. Per the germline V gene, CDR1 is SEHNR and CDR2 is FQNEAQ (reference sequence). CDR3 size: 16 residues. CDR3 protein: CASSLVDDPRYYEQYF. The CDR3 nucleotides read TGTGCCAGCAGCTTAGTCGACGATCCCAGGTACTACGAGCAGTACTTC.

The V call is TRBV7-2, the J call TRBJ2-5, with 13 nucleotides matching TRBD2. The V gene's germline CDR1 is SGHTA and CDR2 FQGNSA. V lost 5 bases to trimming and J lost 5 bases; unmatched junction nucleotides: 8. The CDR3 has 16 residues. The CDR3, as DNA: TGTGCCAGCAGCCGAGGTGGGACTAGCGGGGTTGAGACCCAGTACTTC. This gives the protein CASSRGGTSGVETQYF.

This sequence joins TRBV19 and TRBJ1-1; TRBD1 agrees at 9 bases. This CDR3 region has 15 residues. V shed 5 bases and J 4 bases; nucleotides not matched to a gene: 8. Germline loops: CDR1 LNHDA, CDR2 SQIVND (reference sequence). The CDR3 nucleotides are TGTGCCAGTAGTCTAACCGGGACAGGGATCACTGAAGCTTTCTTT. Its translation: CASSLTGTGITEAFF.

The chain couples TRBV5-1 to TRBJ2-7, with 12 positions matching TRBD1. CDR3 length equals 16 residues. The J segment lost 4 bases and the V segment lost 0 bases, leaving 5 bases of the junction unmatched. CDR1 is SGHRS, CDR2 YFSETQ, per germline. CDR3 in amino acids: CASSLGRDRGQYEQYF. The CDR3 DNA sequence: TGCGCCAGCAGCTTGGGCCGGGACAGGGGGCAGTACGAGCAGTACTTC.

This clone has more than one count but fewer than ten. The rearrangement uses TRBV2 and TRBJ2-6; 10 bases line up with TRBD1. The V gene end was trimmed by 7 bases and the J gene end by 4 bases; junction bases not matched to a gene: 7. The CDR3 contains 16 residues. CDR1 and CDR2 from the germline V gene are SNHLY and FYNNEI. CDR3 nucleotide sequence: TGTGCCAGCAACGGACAGGGGGTACGAGGGGCCAACGTCCTGACTTTC. Amino acid sequence: CASNGQGVRGANVLTF.

V gene TRBV7-6 combines with J gene TRBJ1-1; possible D gene TRBD1, 6 bases. V was trimmed by 5 bases and J by 7 bases, leaving 17 bases between them. Germline CDR1 reads SGHVS; CDR2 reads FNYEAQ. The CDR3 has 14 amino acids. The CDR3 sequence is CASSPRVTGSEAFF. In nucleotides, the CDR3 is TGTGCCAGCAGCCCTAGAGTGACAGGTAGTGAAGCTTTCTTT.